This TCR beta chain was obtained from a study of T cell responses to AZD1222 COVID-19 vaccine. Study observations and caveats: Donors were chiefly white British, with a greater number of females, and clonal diversity was perhaps underestimated. A rise in Spike-specific TCR breadth and depth followed two AZD1222 doses. Only 5 to 7 AZD1222 recipients were seropositive at baseline.

V lost 3 bases and J lost 4, with 10 bases in between. CDR3 size: 14 residues. The germline V gene has CDR1 MGHRA and CDR2 YSYEKL. As regards this clone: Antigen: not known.

Produced via immunoSEQ multiplex PCR; TCRdb's table is partial and in-frame only. The repertoire holds approximately 110,000 clones, roughly 87% seen once, with approximately 10% in the top ten. This sequence joins TRBV4-1 and TRBJ2-1; TRBD1 might be the D (6 bases). The specimen was peripheral blood, collected on day 0 of AZD1222 vaccination. This receptor was taken from an adult in good health. The CDR3 protein is CASSQGDTYNEQFF. The DNA of the CDR3 is TGCGCCAGCAGCCAGGGGGACACTTACAATGAGCAGTTCTTC.